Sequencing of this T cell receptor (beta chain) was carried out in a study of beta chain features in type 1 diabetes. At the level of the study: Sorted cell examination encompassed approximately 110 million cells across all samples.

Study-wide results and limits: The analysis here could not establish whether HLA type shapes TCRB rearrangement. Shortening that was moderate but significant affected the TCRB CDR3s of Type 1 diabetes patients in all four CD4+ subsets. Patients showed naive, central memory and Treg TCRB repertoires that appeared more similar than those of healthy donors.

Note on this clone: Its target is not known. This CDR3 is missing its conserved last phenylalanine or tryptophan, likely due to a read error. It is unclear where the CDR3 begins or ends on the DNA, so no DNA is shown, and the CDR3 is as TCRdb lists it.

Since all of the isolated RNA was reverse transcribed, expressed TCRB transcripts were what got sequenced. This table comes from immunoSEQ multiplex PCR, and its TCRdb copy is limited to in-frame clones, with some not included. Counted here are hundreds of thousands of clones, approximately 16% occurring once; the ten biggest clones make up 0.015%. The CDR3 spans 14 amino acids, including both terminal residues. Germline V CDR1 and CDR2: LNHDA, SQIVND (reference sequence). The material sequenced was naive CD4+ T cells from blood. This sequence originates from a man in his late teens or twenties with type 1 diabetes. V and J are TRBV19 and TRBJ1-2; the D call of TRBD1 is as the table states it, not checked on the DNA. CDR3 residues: CASSINLQLGDRIL.